This paragraph reports one T cell receptor beta chain. This record comes from a study of cytomegalovirus exposure and HLA in healthy donors. PCR was performed using 60 Vbeta and 13 Jbeta primers. Sequencing used immunoSEQ multiplex PCR; TCRdb keeps in-frame clones, though not all of them. This table holds approximately 110,000 clones, approximately 80% found once. The clonotype comes from a man aged 35-49 years in good health and CMV-seronegative. The specimen was PBMCs.

The CDR3: CASSPGATNEKLFF. The CDR3 nucleotides are TGTGCCTCCTCACCGGGAGCAACTAATGAAAAACTGTTTTTT. The chain couples TRBV15 to TRBJ1-4; D unclear. Germline V gene lookup returns CDR1 LNHNV and CDR2 YYDKDF (reference sequence). There are 14 residues in the CDR3. Trimming took 11 bases from V and 0 from J, leaving 13 bases between them.